This T cell receptor (beta chain) was obtained from a study of human T cells and chemical hapten exposure. The study's library attached unique molecular identifiers to single cDNA molecules. TCRdb reprocessed the 5' RACE reads with MiXCR, giving one entry per CDR3 protein. Altogether about 140,000 distinct CDR3 sequences are present, approximately 4% being singletons, with the ten largest covering about 1.3%. Extraction yielded total RNA from whole blood (unfractionated). This clonotype appeared many times. Trimming took off 1 base at V and 3 bases at J, with 1 base between the two ends. There are 12 residues in the CDR3. CDR1 and CDR2 (germline): SEHNR, FQNEAQ (reference sequence).

The clonotype comes from a female donor in good health. The chain employs TRBV7-9 and TRBJ2-1; D not resolved. In DNA, the CDR3 is TGTGCCAGCAGCTTAGACTACAATGAGCAGTTCTTC. Residues: CASSLDYNEQFF. Supplemented by reference TRBV7-9 and TRBJ2-1, the full variable domain reads DTGVSQNPRHKITKRGQNVTFRCDPISEHNRLYWYRQTLGQGPEFLTYFQNEAQLEKSRLLSDRFSAERPKGSFSTLEIQRTEQGDSAMYLCASSLDYNEQFFGPGTRLTVL.